This TCR beta chain was obtained from a study of shared clonotypes between healthy human individuals. On the study more broadly: CD4 naive and memory got three plates each, CD8 naive two, CD8 memory one.

Study-level findings and limits: Enrolling few donors narrowed the genetic and exposure-history diversity that was represented. It was only blood that was sampled, and tissue repertoires likely differ.

Here immunoSEQ multiplex PCR was the method, and the copy in TCRdb shows in-frame clones only, minus some. The profile shows about 1 million clones, around four fifths of them singletons. On this clone itself: Its matching antigen is unknown.

The sequence derives from a man aged 18 to 35 in good health. The sample was memory CD4+ T cells sorted from blood. As for subset: CD45RA-negative fraction.

CDR3 DNA: TGTGCCAGCAGCCCCCAAGGGAGGGCCCTCCGGACTGAAGCTTTCTTT. Translated, it gives CASSPQGRALRTEAFF. The chain recombines TRBV11-2 with TRBJ1-1; no reliable D call. This CDR3 has 16 amino acids. V was cut by 5 bases and J by 5 bases, with 21 bases left in between. The germline V gene has CDR1 SGHAT and CDR2 FQNNGV.